These T cell receptor beta chains were read from a single sample in a study of blood T cell repertoires in COVID-19. The protocol was immunoSEQ multiplex PCR, while the TCRdb copy is restricted to in-frame clones and leaves out a portion. The profile shows around 260,000 clones, about 87% of them singletons. Sequencing input: peripheral blood. These receptors all come from a woman aged 60 to 75 with COVID-19, enrolled during active disease. Both conserved end residues are part of each CDR3. Each record gives: J gene, D gene, clone size, V gene, CDR3 protein, CDR3 DNA. A D gene is named only where the DNA matches it firmly. A clone size is listed for some rows: how often the clone was seen (once, few, many), or a class if it is expanded.

TRBJ2-1 TRBD2 NA TRBV6-5 CASSYSTSGRDNEQFF TGTGCCAGCAGTTACTCGACTAGCGGGAGGGACAATGAGCAGTTCTTC
TRBJ2-5 TRBD1 NA TRBV28 CASRGQGPETQYF TGTGCCAGCAGGGGACAGGGGCCGGAGACCCAGTACTTC
TRBJ2-5 NA NA TRBV7-3 CASSLAGGSQETQYF TGTGCCAGCAGCTTAGCCGGGGGAAGTCAAGAGACCCAGTACTTC
TRBJ2-7 NA NA TRBV12-3/TRBV12-4 CASSLGGYGEQYF TGTGCCAGCAGTTTAGGAGGTTACGGGGAGCAGTACTTC
TRBJ2-5 TRBD1 NA TRBV7-8 CASSSRLTYRGQETQYF TGTGCCAGCAGCTCCCGACTTACCTACAGGGGGCAAGAGACCCAGTACTTC
TRBJ2-1 TRBD2 NA TRBV27 CASSSTPGTSGRSNEQFF TGTGCCAGCAGTTCAACACCCGGGACTAGCGGGAGGAGCAATGAGCAGTTCTTC
TRBJ2-5 TRBD1 NA TRBV7-9 CASSLEGTVQETQYF TGTGCCAGCAGCTTAGAAGGGACAGTTCAAGAGACCCAGTACTTC
TRBJ2-1 NA NA TRBV5-6 CASSLVAANEQFF TGTGCCAGCAGCTTGGTAGCGGCCAATGAGCAGTTCTTC
TRBJ1-2 NA NA TRBV28 CASSYGTLNYGYTF TGTGCCAGCAGTTACGGGACATTAAACTATGGCTACACCTTC
TRBJ2-1 NA NA TRBV6-6 CASSYSDEQFF TGTGCCAGCAGTTACTCCGATGAGCAGTTCTTC
TRBJ1-6 NA few TRBV27 CASSWRREGAYNSPLHF TGTGCCAGCAGTTGGCGCAGGGAGGGTGCCTATAATTCACCCCTCCACTTT
TRBJ1-4 NA NA TRBV7-2 CASSGQTGSKLFF TGTGCCAGCAGCGGACAGACGGGGTCAAAACTGTTTTTT
TRBJ2-7 TRBD1 NA TRBV24-1 CATSRTGWYEQYF TGTGCCACCAGCCGGACAGGGTGGTACGAGCAGTACTTC
TRBJ1-6 NA NA TRBV10-3 CAIRGGVGSPLHF TGTGCCATCAGGGGCGGGGTCGGGTCACCCCTCCACTTT
TRBJ2-1 TRBD2 NA TRBV29-1 CRVAGGGGHIGDEQFF TGCCGCGTTGCCGGGGGGGGAGGTCACATTGGGGATGAGCAGTTCTTC
TRBJ1-2 NA NA TRBV5-4 CASSGEGRNYGYTF TGTGCCAGCAGCGGTGAGGGCCGTAACTATGGCTACACCTTC
TRBJ2-7 TRBD2 NA TRBV10-3 CAISGTSGSYEQYF TGTGCCATCAGTGGCACTAGCGGGAGTTACGAGCAGTACTTC
TRBJ2-3 TRBD1 NA TRBV5-1 CASSGSPGGRTDTQYF TGCGCCAGCAGCGGATCGCCAGGGGGCCGCACAGATACGCAGTATTTT
TRBJ1-1 NA NA TRBV28 CASMEFEAFF TGTGCCAGCATGGAGTTTGAAGCTTTCTTT
TRBJ1-1 NA NA TRBV27 CASSTGPSMNTEAFF TGTGCCAGCAGTACAGGGCCTTCAATGAACACTGAAGCTTTCTTT
TRBJ2-2 NA NA TRBV7-9 CASTWASTGFNTGELFF TGTGCCAGCACCTGGGCTTCAACAGGATTTAACACCGGGGAGCTGTTTTTT
TRBJ1-1 NA NA TRBV7-8 CASSLGAGRLRNTEAFF TGTGCCAGCAGCTTAGGCGCCGGGAGGCTCAGGAACACTGAAGCTTTCTTT
TRBJ2-3 NA NA TRBV5-1 CASSTGAADTQYF TGCGCCAGCAGCACGGGAGCAGCGGATACGCAGTATTTT
TRBJ1-2 TRBD1 NA TRBV4-1 CASSQEGQGGGYGYTF TGCGCCAGCAGCCAGGAGGGACAGGGGGGGGGCTATGGCTACACCTTC
TRBJ2-3 NA NA TRBV4-1 CASSQFRGYTDTQYF TGCGCCAGCAGCCAATTCCGGGGTTATACAGATACGCAGTATTTT
TRBJ2-1 TRBD1 NA TRBV7-2 CASSYPRQGAGAYNEQFF TGTGCCAGCAGCTACCCCCGACAGGGGGCTGGGGCCTACAATGAGCAGTTCTTC
TRBJ1-1 TRBD1 NA TRBV5-1 CASSLGTGNMNTEAFF TGCGCCAGCAGCTTAGGGACAGGGAACATGAACACTGAAGCTTTCTTT
TRBJ2-1 TRBD2 NA TRBV11-2 CASSRAGERVGNEQFF TGTGCCAGCAGCCGGGCGGGGGAGAGGGTCGGCAATGAGCAGTTCTTC
TRBJ1-3 TRBD1 once TRBV5-5 CASSPQAGQGRYGNTIYF TGTGCCAGCAGCCCCCAGGCTGGACAGGGTAGATATGGAAACACCATATATTTT
TRBJ1-4 NA once TRBV5-1 CASRTGRSIEKLFF TGCGCCAGCAGGACGGGGAGGAGTATTGAAAAACTGTTTTTT
TRBJ2-7 NA NA TRBV6-5 CASSKQGYEQYF TGTGCCAGCAGTAAACAGGGCTACGAGCAGTACTTC
TRBJ2-7 TRBD2 once TRBV7-7 CASSPRLGLAEYEQYF TGTGCCAGCAGCCCCCGACTGGGACTAGCGGAATACGAGCAGTACTTC
TRBJ1-1 TRBD1 NA TRBV30 CAWSADRGSDTEAFF TGTGCCTGGAGTGCGGACAGGGGCTCGGACACTGAAGCTTTCTTT
TRBJ1-2 TRBD1 NA TRBV30 CAWSGTGSYGYTF TGTGCCTGGAGCGGGACAGGTAGCTATGGCTACACCTTC
TRBJ2-1 NA NA TRBV9 CASSVGQGWGHNEQFF TGTGCCAGCAGCGTAGGTCAAGGGTGGGGGCACAATGAGCAGTTCTTC
TRBJ2-2 NA once TRBV5-8 CASSSRQPNTGELFF TGTGCCAGCAGCTCTCGACAGCCCAACACCGGGGAGCTGTTTTTT
TRBJ1-5 NA NA TRBV4-3 CASSQDLGQPQHF TGCGCCAGCAGCCAAGATCTCGGGCAGCCCCAGCATTTT
TRBJ1-2 NA NA TRBV18 CASSPLPGPAYGYTF TGTGCCAGCTCACCACTCCCAGGGCCGGCCTATGGCTACACCTTC
TRBJ2-1 TRBD1 once TRBV6-1 CASSGQGGVGKNEQFF TGTGCCAGCAGTGGACAGGGGGGAGTCGGGAAAAATGAGCAGTTCTTC
TRBJ2-2 TRBD2 NA TRBV2 CASSERRLAATGELFF TGTGCCAGCAGTGAAAGGCGACTAGCGGCCACCGGGGAGCTGTTTTTT
TRBJ2-7 NA NA TRBV6-6 CASSSPVTSSYEQYF TGTGCCAGCAGTTCCCCCGTGACTAGCTCCTACGAGCAGTACTTC
TRBJ1-1 NA once TRBV27 CASGEQGRAEAFF TGTGCCAGTGGGGAGCAGGGGCGGGCGGAAGCTTTCTTT